This T cell receptor (beta chain) was recorded in a study of PD-1 blockade in classical Hodgkin lymphoma. Sequencing was performed with immunoSEQ multiplex PCR; in TCRdb, only in-frame clones are kept and a portion is missing. The sample yields 9,100 or so clones, approximately 78% seen once. Time point indicated: cycle 4 day 1 (C4D1), after 6 weeks of nivolumab. Relapse after autologous stem cell transplantation occurred in every patient, and brentuximab vedotin exposure varied. Magnetic negative selection isolated CD8+ T cells from thawed PBMCs. The study recorded best responses of complete response, partial response or progressive disease. Remarks on this clone: Its antigen is not identified.

The study, taken as a whole, reports: Causes of the repertoire differences remain undefined, possibly disease activity or prior therapy. Complete responders' diversity at baseline resembled that of newly diagnosed patients. Researchers reported that CD4+ TCR diversity, though not CD8+, rose significantly by C4D1.

The TCR sequence derives from a human donor with classical Hodgkin lymphoma. The input for sequencing was CD8+ T cells from blood, taken before the fourth cycle of nivolumab.

The CDR3 bases are TGTGCCAGCAGCTTGGGGCTACGGGGGCCCGAATTTAGCAATCAGCCCCAGCATTTT. Translating it yields CASSLGLRGPEFSNQPQHF. This rearrangement joins TRBV5-6 to TRBJ1-5; the D gene is possibly TRBD1 (6 bases). Trimming took off 0 bases at V and 0 bases at J, with 19 bases between the two ends. The CDR3 is 19 residues long. Germline CDR1 is SGHDT and CDR2 is YYEEEE.